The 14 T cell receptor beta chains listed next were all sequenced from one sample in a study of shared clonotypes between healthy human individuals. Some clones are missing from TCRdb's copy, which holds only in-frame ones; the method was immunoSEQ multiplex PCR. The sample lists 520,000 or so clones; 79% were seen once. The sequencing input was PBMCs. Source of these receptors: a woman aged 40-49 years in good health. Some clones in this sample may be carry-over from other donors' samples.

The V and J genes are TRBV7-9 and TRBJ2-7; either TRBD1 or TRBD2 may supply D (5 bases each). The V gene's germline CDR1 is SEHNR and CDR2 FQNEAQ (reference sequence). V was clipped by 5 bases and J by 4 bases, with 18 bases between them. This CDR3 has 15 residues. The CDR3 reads CASSPPGPAIYEQYF. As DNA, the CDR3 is TGTGCCAGCAGCCCCCCGGGGCCTGCCATATACGAGCAGTACTTC.

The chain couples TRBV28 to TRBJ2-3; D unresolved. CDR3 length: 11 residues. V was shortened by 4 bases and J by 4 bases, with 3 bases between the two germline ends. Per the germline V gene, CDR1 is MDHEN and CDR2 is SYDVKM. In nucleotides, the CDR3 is TGTGCCAGCAGTTCCCCAGATACGCAGTATTTT. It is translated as CASSSPDTQYF.

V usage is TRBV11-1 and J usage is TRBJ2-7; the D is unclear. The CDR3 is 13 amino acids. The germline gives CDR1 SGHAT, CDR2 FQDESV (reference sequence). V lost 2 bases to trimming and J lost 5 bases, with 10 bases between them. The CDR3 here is CASSLRVRDEQYF. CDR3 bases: TGTGCCAGCAGCTTAAGGGTTCGGGACGAGCAGTACTTC.

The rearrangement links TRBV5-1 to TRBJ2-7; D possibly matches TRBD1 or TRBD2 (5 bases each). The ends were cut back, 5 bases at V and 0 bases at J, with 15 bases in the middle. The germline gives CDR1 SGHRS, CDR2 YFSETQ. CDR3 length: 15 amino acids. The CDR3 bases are TGCGCCAGCAGACTACTTACCGGGACCTCCTACGAGCAGTACTTC. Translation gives CASRLLTGTSYEQYF.

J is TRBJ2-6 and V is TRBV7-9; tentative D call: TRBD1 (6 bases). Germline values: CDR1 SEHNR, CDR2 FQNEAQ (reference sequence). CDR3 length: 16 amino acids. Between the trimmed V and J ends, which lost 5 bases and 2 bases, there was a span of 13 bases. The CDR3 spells CASSTTGSPGANVLTF. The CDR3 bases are TGTGCCAGCAGCACAACAGGGTCTCCTGGGGCCAACGTCCTGACTTTC.

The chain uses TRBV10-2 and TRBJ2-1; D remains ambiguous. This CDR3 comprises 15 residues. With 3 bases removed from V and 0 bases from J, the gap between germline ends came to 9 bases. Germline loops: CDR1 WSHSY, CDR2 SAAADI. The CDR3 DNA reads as TGCGCCAGCAGTGATCCCCTAAGCTCCTACAATGAGCAGTTCTTC. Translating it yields CASSDPLSSYNEQFF.

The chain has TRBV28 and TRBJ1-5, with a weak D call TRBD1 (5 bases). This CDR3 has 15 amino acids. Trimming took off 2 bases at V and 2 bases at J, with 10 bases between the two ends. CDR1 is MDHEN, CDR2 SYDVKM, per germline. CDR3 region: CASSLGRGGNQPQHF. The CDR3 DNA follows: TGTGCCAGCAGTTTAGGAAGGGGTGGCAATCAGCCCCAGCATTTT.

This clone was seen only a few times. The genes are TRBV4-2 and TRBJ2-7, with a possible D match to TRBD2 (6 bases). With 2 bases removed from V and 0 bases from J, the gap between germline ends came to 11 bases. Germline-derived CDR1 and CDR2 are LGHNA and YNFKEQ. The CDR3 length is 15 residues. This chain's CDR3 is CASSQNLRDSYEQYF. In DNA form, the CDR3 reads TGTGCCAGCAGCCAAAACTTGCGGGACTCCTACGAGCAGTACTTC.

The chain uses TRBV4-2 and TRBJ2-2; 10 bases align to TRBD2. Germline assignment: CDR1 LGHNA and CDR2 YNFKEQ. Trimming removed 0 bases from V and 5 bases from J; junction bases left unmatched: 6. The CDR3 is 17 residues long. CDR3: CASSQDFGLAETGELFF. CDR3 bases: TGTGCCAGCAGCCAAGATTTTGGACTAGCGGAAACCGGGGAGCTGTTTTTT.

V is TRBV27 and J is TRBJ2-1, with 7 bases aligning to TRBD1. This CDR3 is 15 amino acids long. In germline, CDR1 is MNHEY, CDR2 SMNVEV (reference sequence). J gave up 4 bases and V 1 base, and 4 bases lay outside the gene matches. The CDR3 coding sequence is TGTGCCAGCAGTTTATTGGGACAGATTTACAATGAGCAGTTCTTC. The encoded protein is CASSLLGQIYNEQFF.

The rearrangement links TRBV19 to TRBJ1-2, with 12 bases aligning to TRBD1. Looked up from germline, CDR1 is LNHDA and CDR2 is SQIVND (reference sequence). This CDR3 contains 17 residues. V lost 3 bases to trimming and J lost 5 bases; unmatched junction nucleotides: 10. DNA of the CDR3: TGTGCCAGTAGTATCCCGGGACAGGGGGCAAGATGGTATGGCTACACCTTC. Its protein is CASSIPGQGARWYGYTF. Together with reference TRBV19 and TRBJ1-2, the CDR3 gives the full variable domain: DGGITQSPKYLFRKEGQNVTLSCEQNLNHDAMYWYRQDPGQGLRLIYYSQIVNDFQKGDIAEGYSVSREKKESFPLTVTSAQKNPTAFYLCASSIPGQGARWYGYTFGSGTRLTVV.

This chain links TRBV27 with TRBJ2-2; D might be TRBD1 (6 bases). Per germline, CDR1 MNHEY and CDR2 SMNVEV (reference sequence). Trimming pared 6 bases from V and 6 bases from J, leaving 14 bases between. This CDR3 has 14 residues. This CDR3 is CASRPDRLAGELFF. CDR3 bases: TGTGCCAGCAGGCCCGACAGGTTGGCCGGGGAGCTGTTTTTT.

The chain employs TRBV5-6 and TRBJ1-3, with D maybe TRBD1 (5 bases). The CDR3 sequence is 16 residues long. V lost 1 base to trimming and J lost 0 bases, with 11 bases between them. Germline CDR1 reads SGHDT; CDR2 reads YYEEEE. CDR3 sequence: CASSLMGGPSGNTIYF. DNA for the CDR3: TGTGCCAGCAGCTTGATGGGGGGACCCTCTGGAAACACCATATATTTT. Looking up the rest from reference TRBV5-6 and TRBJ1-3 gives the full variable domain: DAGVTQSPTHLIKTRGQQVTLRCSPKSGHDTVSWYQQALGQGPQFIFQYYEEEERQRGNFPDRFSGHQFPNYSSELNVNALLLGDSALYLCASSLMGGPSGNTIYFGEGSWLTVV.

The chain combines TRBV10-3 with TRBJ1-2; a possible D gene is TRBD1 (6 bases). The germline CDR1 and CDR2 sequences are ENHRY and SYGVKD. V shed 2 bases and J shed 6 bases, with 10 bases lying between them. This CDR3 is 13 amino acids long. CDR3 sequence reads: CAISENREDGYTF. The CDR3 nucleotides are TGTGCCATCAGTGAGAACAGGGAGGATGGCTACACCTTC.